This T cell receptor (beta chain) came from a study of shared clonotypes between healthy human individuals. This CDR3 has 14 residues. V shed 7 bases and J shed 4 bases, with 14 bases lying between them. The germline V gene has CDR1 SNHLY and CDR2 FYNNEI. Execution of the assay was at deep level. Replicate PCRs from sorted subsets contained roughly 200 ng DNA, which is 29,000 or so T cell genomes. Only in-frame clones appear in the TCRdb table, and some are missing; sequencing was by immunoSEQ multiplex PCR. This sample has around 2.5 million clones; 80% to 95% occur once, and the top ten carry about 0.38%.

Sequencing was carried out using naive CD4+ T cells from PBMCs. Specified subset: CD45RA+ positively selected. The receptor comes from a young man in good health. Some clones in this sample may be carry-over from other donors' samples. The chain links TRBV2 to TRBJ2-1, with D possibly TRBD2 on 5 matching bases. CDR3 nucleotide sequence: TGTGCCAGCACGACTACCCCTACGTACAATGAGCAGTTCTTC. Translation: CASTTTPTYNEQFF.